This T cell receptor (beta chain) emerged from a study of beta chain features in type 1 diabetes. Study conclusions and caveats: Shorter TCRB CDR3s, moderately but significantly so, were found in Type 1 diabetes patients in all four CD4+ subsets. Reads derived from cDNA could over-represent cells showing high TCR expression. For type 1 diabetes patients, VDJ junctions showed fewer insertions and more deletions.

The CDR3 has 17 residues. The trim removed 5 bases at V and 5 bases at J, leaving 11 bases unmatched. Germline V CDR1 and CDR2: SGHVS, FQNEAQ. The investigators reverse transcribed all of the isolated RNA, so they sequenced expressed TCRB transcripts. Using immunoSEQ multiplex PCR, the repertoire was profiled, and TCRdb retains in-frame clones only, with some absent. The profile covers some 230,000 clones, with 9.6% appearing a single time and around 0.037% taken by the ten largest. As regards this clone: The antigen is unknown.

The sample consisted of naive CD4+ T cells from blood. The receptor was derived from a woman aged 18-29 years in good health. The chain combines TRBV7-8 with TRBJ2-5, with 13 positions matching TRBD2. The CDR3 DNA reads TGTGCCAGCAGCGTCAGGGGACTAGCGGGACTGTACGAGACCCAGTACTTC. It encodes CASSVRGLAGLYETQYF.